Each of the 5 T cell receptor beta chains below was sequenced from the same sample in a study of T cells after yellow fever vaccination. Each CDR3 protein is one row after TCRdb ran MiXCR on the 5' RACE reads. Here the sample spans 200,000 to 300,000 distinct CDR3 sequences, 6.7% being singletons. The specimen was CD4+ T cells sorted from PBMCs, collected on the day of the yellow fever booster vaccination. Every receptor here comes from a man younger than 45 who received the YFV17D yellow fever vaccine.

V usage is TRBV6-1 and J usage is TRBJ2-1; D is tentatively TRBD1 or TRBD2 (5 bases each). CDR1 and CDR2 from the germline V gene are MNHNS and SASEGT. V lost 6 bases to trimming and J lost 5 bases, with 14 bases between them. There are 14 residues in the CDR3. CDR3 loop: CASSPGRDHNEQFF. The DNA of the CDR3 is TGTGCCAGCAGCCCGGGACGGGACCACAATGAGCAGTTCTTC.

The chain recombines TRBV6-5 with TRBJ2-3, with 10 bases that match TRBD2. This CDR3 comprises 17 residues. Looked up from germline, CDR1 is MNHEY and CDR2 is SVGAGI. V lost 2 bases to trimming and J lost 1 base; unmatched junction nucleotides: 6. The CDR3 nucleotides are TGTGCCAGCAGTTACACTACTAGCGGGACCCGCACAGATACGCAGTATTTT. It translates to CASSYTTSGTRTDTQYF.

This clonotype was detected a few times. This chain joins TRBV5-6 and TRBJ1-2; weak D call: TRBD1 (6 bases). V lost 4 bases to trimming and J lost 7 bases, with 17 bases between them. The CDR3 loop spans 14 amino acids. CDR1 is SGHDT and CDR2 is YYEEEE in the germline V gene. This CDR3 reads CASSRGTLTGGYTF. The CDR3 DNA reads TGTGCCAGCAGCCGCGGGACACTCACTGGTGGCTACACCTTC.

The J gene is TRBJ2-5, the V gene TRBV6-4; 11 nucleotides align to TRBD2. V dropped 6 bases and J dropped 2; count of bases not matched to a gene: 17. The V gene's germline CDR1 is MRHNA and CDR2 SNTAGT. There are 19 residues in the CDR3. The CDR3 here is CASSRTRRLAGRGQETQYF. The CDR3 coding sequence is TGTGCCAGCAGCCGAACAAGAAGACTAGCGGGGCGGGGGCAAGAGACCCAGTACTTC.

This clonotype turned up a few times. The chain combines TRBV4-3 with TRBJ2-1; D call uncertain. The germline gives CDR1 LGHNA, CDR2 YSLEER. V lost 0 bases, J lost 6 bases, and 9 bases lay in between. CDR3 size: 14 residues. The CDR3 protein is CASSQDLSSNEQFF. The DNA of the CDR3 is TGCGCCAGCAGCCAAGATTTGTCGTCCAATGAGCAGTTCTTC.